The subject of this entry is one T cell receptor (beta chain). As yet, its antigen is unknown. A second PCR of about 7 to 12 cycles used a sample-barcoded 5' primer and a J-beta primer mix. TCRdb passed the 5' RACE reads through MiXCR, listing each CDR3 protein once. The table shows roughly 1.6 million distinct CDR3 sequences, with 30% to 35% occurring only once. Per the germline V gene, CDR1 is MNHEY and CDR2 is SMNVEV (reference sequence). J gave up 3 bases and V 8 bases, and 7 bases lay outside the gene matches. This CDR3 comprises 14 residues. This sample was included in a study of blood T cells in healthy people across ages. Overall study results and limits: Observed TCR beta diversity per million T cells went down as age went up. This fall followed a roughly linear course with age.

This rearrangement joins TRBV27 to TRBJ2-1, with 7 bases that match TRBD2. The sequenced sample consisted of blood. This receptor was identified in a woman under 40 in good health. In DNA, the CDR3 is TGTGCCAGCGGTGGGCGGGGGATCTACAATGAGCAGTTCTTC. Its translation is CASGGRGIYNEQFF.